Listed below are T cell receptor beta chains from one sample, sequenced in a study of molecular identifiers for immune sequencing clone quantification. TCRdb processed the PCR reads anew with MiXCR; each CDR3 protein has one entry. The sample holds 10,000 or so distinct CDR3 sequences; approximately 19% are singletons and the top ten take approximately 1.5%. The specimen sequenced was naive CD8+ T cells from blood, with Jurkat cell RNA spiked in. The receptors were gathered from a human donor in good health. Some libraries in this study had Jurkat cell RNA spiked in. Each CDR3 is given with its conserved first and last residue. D genes are given only for firm matches. For some rows the clone size is stated as once, few or many, or as a class when expanded; others skip it.

>.|medium-sized|TRBJ1-5|TRBV13
CASSLGTGKSNQPQHF
TGTGCCAGCAGCTTAGGTACAGGGAAGAGCAATCAGCCCCAGCATTTT
>.|medium-sized|TRBJ1-5|TRBV27
CASSLSGNQPQHF
TGTGCCAGCAGTTTATCCGGCAATCAGCCCCAGCATTTT
>.|few|TRBJ2-4|TRBV7-9
CASSPPAEKDVQYF
TGTGCCAGCAGCCCACCCGCGGAAAAAGACGTTCAGTACTTC
>TRBD2|medium-sized|TRBJ2-1|TRBV7-8
CASSSTPGLAYNEQFF
TGTGCCAGCAGCTCTACCCCGGGACTAGCGTACAATGAGCAGTTCTTC
>TRBD2|many|TRBJ2-7|TRBV9
CASSEAGGIYEQYF
TGTGCCAGCAGCGAGGCGGGAGGGATCTACGAGCAGTACTTC
>TRBD1|.|TRBJ1-1|TRBV7-9
CASSEQGTGSTEAFF
TGTGCCAGCAGCGAACAGGGGACGGGGAGCACTGAAGCTTTCTTT
>.|many|TRBJ1-1|TRBV7-9
CASSNRVLNTEAFF
TGTGCCAGCAGTAATAGGGTTCTGAACACTGAAGCTTTCTTT
>TRBD2|few|TRBJ2-5|TRBV11-1
CASSGSGKEETQYF
TGTGCCAGCAGCGGTAGCGGGAAGGAAGAGACCCAGTACTTC
>.|medium-sized|TRBJ2-3|TRBV6-5
CASSATSFGTDTQYF
TGTGCCAGCAGCGCGACTAGTTTCGGCACAGATACGCAGTATTTT
>.|medium-sized|TRBJ2-5|TRBV6-1
CASSAQGAMSVFQETQYF
TGTGCCAGCAGTGCACAGGGAGCGATGAGCGTCTTCCAGGAGACCCAGTACTTC
>.|.|TRBJ2-5|TRBV7-6
CASSPFLDDHQETQYF
TGTGCCAGCAGCCCTTTTCTGGACGACCATCAAGAGACCCAGTACTTC
>.|medium-sized|TRBJ2-3|TRBV5-1
CASSLAYGTGYTDTQYF
TGCGCCAGCAGCTTGGCCTATGGCACGGGTTACACAGATACGCAGTATTTT
>TRBD1|few|TRBJ2-7|TRBV27
CASRIGQGYEQYF
TGTGCCAGCAGGATAGGACAGGGTTACGAGCAGTACTTC
>TRBD2|.|TRBJ2-3|TRBV27
CASSSIIAGGLGDTQYF
TGTGCCAGCAGTTCCATTATAGCGGGAGGGCTAGGAGATACGCAGTATTTT
>TRBD2|medium-sized|TRBJ2-1|TRBV5-8
CASSPGTSPRVDEQFF
TGTGCCAGCAGTCCCGGGACTAGCCCGAGGGTCGATGAGCAGTTCTTC